This T cell receptor beta chain was sequenced during a study of cytomegalovirus exposure and HLA in healthy donors. The CDR3 runs 14 residues. Germline-derived CDR1 and CDR2 are GTSNPN and SVGIG (reference sequence). Trimming cost V 3 bases and J 4 bases, with 13 bases left between them. Note on this clone: Other DNA sequences of this sample code for an identical CDR3.

Generated by immunoSEQ multiplex PCR, the TCRdb table keeps only in-frame clones and is missing some. The repertoire includes some 120,000 clones, 85% to 90% of them detected once, and 1.4% to 1.5% sits in the top ten. Sequenced: PBMCs. The V gene is TRBV30, the J gene TRBJ2-1, with a possible D match to TRBD1 (5 bases). This clonotype originated in a man younger than 40 in good health and CMV-seronegative. The CDR3 bases are TGTGCCTGGAGCGGGCAGGGCGGTTACAATGAGCAGTTCTTC. Translation gives CAWSGQGGYNEQFF.